This T cell receptor (beta chain) stems from a study of blood T cell repertoires in COVID-19. The wider study: Both acute and convalescent COVID-19 samples were obtained from the United States, Italy and Spain. PBMCs, B-cell-depleted T cells, or T cells provided the cDNA or gDNA that made up the material.

Authors' data handling: Reference gene primer amplification yielded estimated nucleated cell counts. The assay was immunoSEQ multiplex PCR, and TCRdb's table has in-frame clones only and misses some. The V and J calls and the clone size are those of that table, but D and trimming were determined from the DNA. The sample has approximately 220,000 clones; 85% are singletons. Trimming at V came to 0 bases and at J to 7 bases, leaving 6 bases not matched to a gene. CDR1 and CDR2 (germline): SGDLS, YYNGEE. The CDR3 has 15 amino acids. Material for sequencing was peripheral blood. This sequence was found in a man in his forties or fifties who had recovered from COVID-19. This chain connects TRBV9 to TRBJ2-1; TRBD2 aligns across 8 bases. This chain's CDR3 is CASSVVAGGRNEQFF. DNA for the CDR3: TGTGCCAGCAGCGTAGTCGCGGGAGGTCGGAATGAGCAGTTCTTC.